This TCR beta chain came from a study of control samples from healthy donors and cancer patients. CDR1 is LGHDT, CDR2 YNNKEL, per germline (reference sequence). This CDR3 has 15 residues. With V trimmed by 4 bases and J by 3 bases, 7 bases remained unmatched. Clones were read by immunoSEQ multiplex PCR, and TCRdb kept only the in-frame ones, dropping some. This table holds approximately 90,000 clones, roughly 80% found once. The sample taken for sequencing was blood. This TCR derives from a man aged 25 to 40 in good health. The genes are TRBV3-1 (or the pseudogene TRBV3-2) and TRBJ1-1; TRBD1 matches 8 bases. The CDR3: CASSPYRGRDTEAFF. CDR3 nucleotide sequence: TGTGCCAGCAGCCCCTACAGGGGGAGGGACACTGAAGCTTTCTTT.